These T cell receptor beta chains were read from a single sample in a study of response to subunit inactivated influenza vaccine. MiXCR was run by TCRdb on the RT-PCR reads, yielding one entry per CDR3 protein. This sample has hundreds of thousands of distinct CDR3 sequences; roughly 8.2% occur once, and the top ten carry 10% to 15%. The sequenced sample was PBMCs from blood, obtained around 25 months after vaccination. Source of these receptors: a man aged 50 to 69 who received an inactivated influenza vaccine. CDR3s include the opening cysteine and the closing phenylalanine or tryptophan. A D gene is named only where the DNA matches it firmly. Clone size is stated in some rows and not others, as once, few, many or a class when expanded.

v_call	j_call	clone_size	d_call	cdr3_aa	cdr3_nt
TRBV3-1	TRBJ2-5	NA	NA	CASSQGTRSETQYF	TGTGCCAGCAGCCAAGGAACTAGATCAGAGACCCAGTACTTC
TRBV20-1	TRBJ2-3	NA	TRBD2	CSARPGASGFTDTQYF	TGCAGTGCTAGACCTGGGGCTAGCGGATTCACAGATACGCAGTATTTT
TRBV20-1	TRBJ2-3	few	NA	CSARDPGSFSTDTQYF	TGCAGTGCTAGAGACCCCGGCAGTTTTAGCACAGATACGCAGTATTTT
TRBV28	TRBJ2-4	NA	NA	CASSLQGTGIQYF	TGTGCCAGCAGTCTCCAGGGGACGGGCATTCAGTACTTC
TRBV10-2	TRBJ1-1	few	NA	CASSERGLPMNTEAFF	TGCGCCAGCAGTGAAAGGGGTTTACCGATGAACACTGAAGCTTTCTTT
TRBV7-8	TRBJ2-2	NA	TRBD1	CASSEQWTGNTGELFF	TGTGCCAGCAGCGAACAATGGACAGGGAACACCGGGGAGCTGTTTTTT
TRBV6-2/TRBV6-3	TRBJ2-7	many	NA	CASSYSVGSGPYEQYF	TGTGCCAGCAGTTACTCGGTCGGTAGCGGACCTTACGAGCAGTACTTC
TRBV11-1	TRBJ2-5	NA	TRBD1	CDSSSKTGTGLDFRETQYF	TGTGACAGCAGCAGTAAGACCGGGACAGGGCTTGATTTTCGGGAGACCCAGTACTTC
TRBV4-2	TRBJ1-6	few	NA	CASSQRAGTGGSPLHF	TGTGCCAGCAGCCAGCGCGCCGGGACGGGGGGATCACCCCTCCACTTT
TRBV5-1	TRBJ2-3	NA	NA	CASSLDGRMDTQYF	TGCGCCAGCAGCTTGGATGGACGAATGGATACGCAGTATTTT
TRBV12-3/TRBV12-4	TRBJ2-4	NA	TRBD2	CASRISGGVAKNIQYF	TGTGCCAGCAGAATTAGCGGGGGGGTAGCCAAAAACATTCAGTACTTC
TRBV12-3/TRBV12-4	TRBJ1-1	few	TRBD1	CASSPTGGLTEAFF	TGTGCCAGCAGTCCTACAGGGGGCCTGACTGAAGCTTTCTTT
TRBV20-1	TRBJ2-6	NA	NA	CSASGGSGANVLTF	TGCAGTGCTAGCGGCGGGTCTGGGGCCAACGTCCTGACTTTC
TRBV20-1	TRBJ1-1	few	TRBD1	CSARLRDSKLFF	TGCAGTGCTAGACTCCGGGACAGCAAGCTTTTCTTT
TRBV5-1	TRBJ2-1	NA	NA	CASSLGERYNEQFF	TGCGCCAGCAGCTTGGGGGAGCGGTACAATGAGCAGTTCTTC
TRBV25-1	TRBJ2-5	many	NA	CASSTLEGGVRETQYF	TGTGCCAGCAGTACTTTGGAGGGCGGGGTTCGGGAGACCCAGTACTTC
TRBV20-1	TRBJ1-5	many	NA	CSARDGNQPQHF	TGCAGTGCTAGGGACGGCAATCAGCCCCAGCATTTT
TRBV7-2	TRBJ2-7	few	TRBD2	CASSPVAGGNEQYF	TGTGCCAGCAGTCCGGTAGCGGGAGGCAACGAGCAGTACTTC
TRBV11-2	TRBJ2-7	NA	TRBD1	CASSLNPGQGSYEQYF	TGTGCCAGCAGCTTGAATCCGGGACAGGGGTCCTACGAGCAGTACTTC
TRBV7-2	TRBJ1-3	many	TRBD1	CASSNSGTGSGNTIYF	TGTGCCAGCAGCAACTCCGGGACAGGGTCTGGAAACACCATATATTTT
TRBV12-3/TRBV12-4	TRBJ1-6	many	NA	CASTPEGNSPLHF	TGTGCCAGCACCCCGGAGGGTAATTCACCCCTCCACTTT
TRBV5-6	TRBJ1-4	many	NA	CASSSLSAAGGEKLFF	TGTGCCAGCAGCTCGTTGTCGGCTGCGGGTGGTGAAAAACTGTTTTTT
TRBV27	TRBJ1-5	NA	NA	CASSPQRGTMGQPQHF	TGTGCCAGCAGTCCCCAACGGGGGACGATGGGTCAGCCCCAGCATTTT
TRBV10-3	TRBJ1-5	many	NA	CAISSGENQPQHF	TGTGCCATCAGTAGCGGAGAAAATCAGCCCCAGCATTTT